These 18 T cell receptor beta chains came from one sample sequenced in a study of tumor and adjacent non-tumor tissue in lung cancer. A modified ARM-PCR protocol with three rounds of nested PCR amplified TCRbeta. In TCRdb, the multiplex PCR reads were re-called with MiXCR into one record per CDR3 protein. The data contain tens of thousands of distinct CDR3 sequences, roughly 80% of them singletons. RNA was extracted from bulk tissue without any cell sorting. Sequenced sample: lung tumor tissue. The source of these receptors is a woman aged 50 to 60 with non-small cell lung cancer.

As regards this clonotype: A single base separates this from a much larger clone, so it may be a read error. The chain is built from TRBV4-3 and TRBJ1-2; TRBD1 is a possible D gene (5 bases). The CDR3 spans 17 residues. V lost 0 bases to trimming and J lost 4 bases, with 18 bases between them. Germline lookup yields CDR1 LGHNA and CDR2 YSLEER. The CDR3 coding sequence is TGCGCCAGCAGCCAAGAGGCCGGGACGGCGGCTATCTATGGCTACACCTTC. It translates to CASSQEAGTAAIYGYTF.

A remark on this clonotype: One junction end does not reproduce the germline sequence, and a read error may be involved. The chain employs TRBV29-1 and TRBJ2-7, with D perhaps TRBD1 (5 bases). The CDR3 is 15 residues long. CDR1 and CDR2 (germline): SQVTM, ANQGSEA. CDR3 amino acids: CRVALGWGDNYEQYF. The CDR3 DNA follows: TGCAGGGTTGCTTTAGGTTGGGGCGACAACTACGAACAGTACTTC.

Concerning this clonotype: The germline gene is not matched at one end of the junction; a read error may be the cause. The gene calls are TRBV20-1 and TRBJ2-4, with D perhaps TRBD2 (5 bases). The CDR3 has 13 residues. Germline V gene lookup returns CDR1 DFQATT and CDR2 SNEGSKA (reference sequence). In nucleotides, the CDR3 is TGCAATGCTAGAGTCCTAAGCGGCAGTATTCAGTACTTC. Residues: CNARVLSGSIQYF.

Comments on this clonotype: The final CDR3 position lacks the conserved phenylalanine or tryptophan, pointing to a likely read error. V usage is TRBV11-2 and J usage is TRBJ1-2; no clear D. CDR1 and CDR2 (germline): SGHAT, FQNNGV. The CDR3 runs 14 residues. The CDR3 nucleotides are TGTGTCAGCAGCTTAACGCGTACTAACTATGGCTACACCTTA. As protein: CVSSLTRTNYGYTL.

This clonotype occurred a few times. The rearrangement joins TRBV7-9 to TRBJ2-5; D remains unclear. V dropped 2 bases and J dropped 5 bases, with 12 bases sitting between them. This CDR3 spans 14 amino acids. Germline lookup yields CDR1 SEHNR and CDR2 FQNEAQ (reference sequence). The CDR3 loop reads CASSLSTAGETQYF. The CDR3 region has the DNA TGTGCCAGCAGCTTAAGCACAGCCGGGGAGACCCAGTACTTC. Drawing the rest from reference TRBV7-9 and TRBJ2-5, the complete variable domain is DTGVSQNPRHKITKRGQNVTFRCDPISEHNRLYWYRQTLGQGPEFLTYFQNEAQLEKSRLLSDRFSAERPKGSFSTLEIQRTEQGDSAMYLCASSLSTAGETQYFGPGTRLLVL.

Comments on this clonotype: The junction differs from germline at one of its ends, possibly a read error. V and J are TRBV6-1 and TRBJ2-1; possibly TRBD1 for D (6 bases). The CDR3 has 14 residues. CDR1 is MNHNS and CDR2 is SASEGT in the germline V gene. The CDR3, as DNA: TGTGTCAGCGGTGTACAGGGTGAAAAAGATGAGCAGTTCTTC. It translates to CVSGVQGEKDEQFF.

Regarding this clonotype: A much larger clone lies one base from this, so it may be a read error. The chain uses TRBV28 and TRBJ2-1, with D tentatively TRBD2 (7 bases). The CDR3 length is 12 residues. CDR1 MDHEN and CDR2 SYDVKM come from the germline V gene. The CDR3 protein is CANSPTNGGGAF. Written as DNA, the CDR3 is TGTGCCAACAGTCCCACCAATGGGGGGGGGGCCTTC.

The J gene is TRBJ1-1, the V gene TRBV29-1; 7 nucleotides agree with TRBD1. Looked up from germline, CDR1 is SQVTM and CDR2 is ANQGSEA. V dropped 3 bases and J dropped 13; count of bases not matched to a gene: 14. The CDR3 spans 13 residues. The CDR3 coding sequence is TGCAGCGTTGACAAAGGGACAGCTAGTGAAATTTTCTTT. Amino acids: CSVDKGTASEIFF. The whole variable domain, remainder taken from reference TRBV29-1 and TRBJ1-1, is SAVISQKPSRDICQRGTSLTIQCQVDSQVTMMFWYRQQPGQSLTLIATANQGSEATYESGFVIDKFPISRPNLTFSTLTVSNMSPEDSSIYLCSVDKGTASEIFFGQGTRLTVV.

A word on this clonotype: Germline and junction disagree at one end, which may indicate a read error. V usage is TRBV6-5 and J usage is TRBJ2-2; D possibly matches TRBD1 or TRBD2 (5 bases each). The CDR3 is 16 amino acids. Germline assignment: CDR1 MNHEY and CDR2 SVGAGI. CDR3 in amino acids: CASSHVRQRGIGVLFF. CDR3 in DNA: TGTGCCAGCAGTCACGTAAGACAGCGAGGCATCGGGGTGCTGTTTTTT.

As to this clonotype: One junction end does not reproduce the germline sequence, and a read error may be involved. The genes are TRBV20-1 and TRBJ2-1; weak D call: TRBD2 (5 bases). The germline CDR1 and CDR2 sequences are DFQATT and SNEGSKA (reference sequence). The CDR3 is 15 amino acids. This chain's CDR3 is CSAREGPAAYNEQFF. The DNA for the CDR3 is TGTAGTGCTAGAGAAGGACCAGCGGCCTACAATGAGCAGTTCTTC.

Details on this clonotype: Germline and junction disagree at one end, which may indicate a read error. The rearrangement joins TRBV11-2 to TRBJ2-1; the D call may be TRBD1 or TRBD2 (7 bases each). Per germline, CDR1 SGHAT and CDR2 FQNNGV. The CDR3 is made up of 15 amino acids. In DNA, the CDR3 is TGTGCCAACGACAAAGGGGGAGGGGGCTACTATGAGCAGTTCTTC. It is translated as CANDKGGGGYYEQFF.

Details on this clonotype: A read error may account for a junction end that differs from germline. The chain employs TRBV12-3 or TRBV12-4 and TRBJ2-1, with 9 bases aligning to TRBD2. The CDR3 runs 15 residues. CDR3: CTSSLRLADYIEQFF. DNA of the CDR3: TGTACCAGCAGTTTACGACTAGCGGATTACATTGAGCAGTTCTTC.

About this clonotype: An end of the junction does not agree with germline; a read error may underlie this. In DNA, the CDR3 is TGTGTCAGCAGCTACAGGGTTGACTATGGCTACACCTTC. Protein: CVSSYRVDYGYTF. The genes are TRBV28 and TRBJ1-2; D perhaps matches TRBD1 (6 bases). CDR3 length equals 13 residues. CDR1 and CDR2 (germline): MDHEN, SYDVKM.

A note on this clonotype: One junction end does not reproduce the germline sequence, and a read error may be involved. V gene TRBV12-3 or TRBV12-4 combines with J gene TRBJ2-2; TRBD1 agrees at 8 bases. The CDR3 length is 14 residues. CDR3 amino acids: CASNTTGVTGKLFF. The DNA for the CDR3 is TGTGCCAGCAACACGACAGGGGTTACCGGGAAGCTGTTTTTT.

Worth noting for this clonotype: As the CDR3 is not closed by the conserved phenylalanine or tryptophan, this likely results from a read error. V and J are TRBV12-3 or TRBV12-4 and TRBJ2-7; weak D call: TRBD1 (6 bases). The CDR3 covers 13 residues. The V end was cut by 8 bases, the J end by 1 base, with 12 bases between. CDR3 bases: TGTGCCAGCGCCCTGGACAGTTCCTACGAGCAGTACATC. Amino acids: CASALDSSYEQYI.

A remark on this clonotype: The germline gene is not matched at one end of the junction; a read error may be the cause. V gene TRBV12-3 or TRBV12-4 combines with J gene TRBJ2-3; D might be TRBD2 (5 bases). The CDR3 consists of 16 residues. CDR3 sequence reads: CASSSDTSGSTDTQYF. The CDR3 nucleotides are TGTGCTAGCAGTTCAGATACTAGTGGATCCACAGATACGCAGTATTTT.

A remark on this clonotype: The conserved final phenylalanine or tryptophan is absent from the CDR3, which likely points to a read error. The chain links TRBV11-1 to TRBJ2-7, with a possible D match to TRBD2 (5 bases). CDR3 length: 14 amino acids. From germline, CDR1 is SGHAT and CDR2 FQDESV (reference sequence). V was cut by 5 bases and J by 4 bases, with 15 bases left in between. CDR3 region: CASSRVEGSYEQYY. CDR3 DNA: TGTGCCAGCAGCCGAGTAGAGGGATCATACGAGCAGTACTAC.

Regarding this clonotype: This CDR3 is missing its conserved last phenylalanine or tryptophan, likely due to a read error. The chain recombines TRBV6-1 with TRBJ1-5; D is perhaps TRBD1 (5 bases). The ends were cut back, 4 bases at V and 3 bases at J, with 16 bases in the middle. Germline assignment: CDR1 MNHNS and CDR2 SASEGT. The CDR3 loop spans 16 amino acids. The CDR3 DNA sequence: TGTGCCAGCAGTGTCCCAGTGGTAGGGGTCAATCAGCCCCAGCATCTT. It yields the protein CASSVPVVGVNQPQHL.